The clone carrying this TCR beta chain came up once. The antigen is not known. The entry originates in a study of long-term antiretroviral therapy in people with HIV. General study results and limits: Information on adherence to ART, viral resistance or therapy changes was unavailable. CDR3 lengths in HIV samples spanned a narrower range than controls.

At least two post-ART and at least one pre-ART PBMC sample were available for each donor. Trimming took 2 bases from V and 1 from J, leaving 14 bases between them. CDR3 length equals 16 residues. CDR1 and CDR2 (germline): SGHTA, FQGTGA. At survey level, the immunoSEQ assay was run in its v3.0 version. Produced via immunoSEQ multiplex PCR; TCRdb's table is partial and in-frame only. This sample carries roughly 33,000 clones, around 97% of them seen once, and the ten largest clones take 2.5% to 3%. This TCR came from a man aged 30 to 45 with HIV. The gene calls are TRBV7-3 and TRBJ1-1; D is perhaps TRBD1 (6 bases). This specimen was unsorted PBMCs, taken 6.9 years after starting antiretroviral therapy. The CDR3 DNA is TGTGCCAGCAGCTTACACCCAAGGGGGGGGAACACTGAAGCTTTCTTT. Translation: CASSLHPRGGNTEAFF.